This T cell receptor beta chain is drawn from a study of cytomegalovirus exposure and HLA in healthy donors. PCR used 60 Vbeta primers and 13 Jbeta primers. Repertoires were generated with immunoSEQ multiplex PCR, while TCRdb's copy carries only in-frame clones and drops some. Among some 130,000 clones, 70% to 85% were seen once, and the ten largest hold 2.5% to 3.5%. Germline assignment: CDR1 SNHLY and CDR2 FYNNEI. V dropped 3 bases and J dropped 1 base, with 13 bases sitting between them. This CDR3 comprises 15 residues. Sequenced input: PBMCs. The chain links TRBV2 to TRBJ2-7, with a tentative D call TRBD2 (5 bases). The sequence came from a boy aged 2 to 10 in good health and CMV-seronegative. CDR3 DNA sequence: TGTGCCAGCAGTGAGGACCAGGACTTATCCTACGAGCAGTACTTC. Its translation: CASSEDQDLSYEQYF.